The present T cell receptor beta chain was sequenced within a study of T cell repertoires and HLA-DP antigens. Germline CDR1 SGHKS, CDR2 YYEKEE (reference sequence). The V end lost 3 bases, the J end lost 4 bases, and 16 bases lay between the germline ends. The CDR3 spans 15 residues. With regard to this clone: Its cognate antigen is unknown.

Here immunoSEQ multiplex PCR was the method, and the copy in TCRdb shows in-frame clones only, minus some. This table holds some 89,000 clones, more than 75% found once. The TCR sequence derives from a man aged 45-60 years in good health and CMV-seronegative. The chain joins TRBV5-5 to TRBJ1-2; D perhaps matches TRBD1 (5 bases). Input material: CD4+ T cells from PBMCs. The CDR3 protein is CASSWAIGQGYGYTF. CDR3 nucleotides: TGTGCCAGCAGCTGGGCCATAGGGCAGGGCTATGGCTACACCTTC.